Many counts were recorded for the clone carrying this T cell receptor (beta chain). Its antigen is not known. Regions amplified from RNA transcripts were the TCR beta CDR3 regions. Initially, a first-round RT-PCR of the TCR CDR3 employed the HTBI primer set. MiXCR, run by TCRdb on the multiplex PCR reads, gives a single entry per CDR3 protein. The sample yields about 590,000 distinct CDR3 sequences, approximately 15% seen once. The sample originates from a study of T cells in Graves' hyperthyroidism and ophthalmopathy. Study as a whole: Peripheral blood was taken when the disease was first diagnosed, before any treatment began.

Study-wide findings and caveats: Stable hyperthyroidism was told apart from ophthalmopathy by a model built on 13 V-J features.

Sequencing was done on a sample of blood. This TCR derives from a woman between 18 and 30 years old with Graves' ophthalmopathy.

As DNA, the CDR3 is TGTGCCAGCAGCCAAGTCTTCTACAATGAGCAGTTCTTC. This gives the protein CASSQVFYNEQFF. This sequence joins TRBV3-1 and TRBJ2-1; the D is unclear. Trimming shortened V by 1 base and J by 3 bases, and 4 bases separated the two germline ends. The CDR3 totals 13 residues. Germline V lookup: CDR1 LGHDT, CDR2 YNNKEL (reference sequence).